This passage covers 3 T cell receptor beta chains from one sample sequenced in a study of T and B cells in COVID-19 patients. From blood, about 250-550 ng of genomic DNA served as TRB template. Multiplex PCR with BIOMED2 TRB-A/B primer pools amplified TRB rearrangements. TCRdb fed the multiplex PCR reads into MiXCR, producing one record per CDR3 protein. The table shows more than 20,000 distinct CDR3 sequences, with approximately 32% occurring only once. The sample was blood. The source is a human donor who had recovered from COVID-19.

In DNA, the CDR3 is TGCAGCGTTGACCTGGGACTAGCGTCGAGCTCCTACAATGAGCAGTTCTTC. Protein product: CSVDLGLASSSYNEQFF. V is TRBV29-1 and J is TRBJ2-1; 10 bases fit TRBD2. V shed 3 bases, J shed 0 bases, and the junction held 8 bases outside the gene matches. The CDR3 consists of 17 residues. Germline V CDR1 and CDR2: SQVTM, ANQGSEA.

This clonotype showed up just a few times. V gene TRBV6-5 combines with J gene TRBJ2-1, with 9 bases aligning to TRBD1. V shed 6 bases, J shed 4 bases, and the junction held 7 bases outside the gene matches. Germline V gives CDR1 MNHEY, CDR2 SVGAGI. The CDR3 has 15 residues. The CDR3 DNA sequence: TGTGCCAGCAGCCGACGGGACAGGGCATACAATGAGCAGTTCTTC. Translation: CASSRRDRAYNEQFF.

The gene calls are TRBV7-2 and TRBJ1-5, with D hard to call. Germline V gene sequence: CDR1 SGHTA, CDR2 FQGNSA. Trimming cost V 3 bases and J 2 bases, with 11 bases left between them. This CDR3 spans 15 amino acids. The CDR3 loop is CASSFNSGGNQPQHF. CDR3 nucleotide sequence: TGTGCCAGCAGCTTTAACTCCGGCGGCAATCAGCCCCAGCATTTT.